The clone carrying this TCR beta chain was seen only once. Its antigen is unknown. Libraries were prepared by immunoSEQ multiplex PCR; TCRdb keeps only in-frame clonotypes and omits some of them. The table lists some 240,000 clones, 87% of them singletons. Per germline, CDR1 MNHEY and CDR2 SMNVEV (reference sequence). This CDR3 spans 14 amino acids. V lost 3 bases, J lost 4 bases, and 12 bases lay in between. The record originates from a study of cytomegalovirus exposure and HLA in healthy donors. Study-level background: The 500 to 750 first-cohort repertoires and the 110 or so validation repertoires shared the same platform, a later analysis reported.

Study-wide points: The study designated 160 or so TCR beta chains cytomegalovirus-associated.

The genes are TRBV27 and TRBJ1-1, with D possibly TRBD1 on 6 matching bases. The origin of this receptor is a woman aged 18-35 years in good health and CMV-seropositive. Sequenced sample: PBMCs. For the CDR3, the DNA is TGTGCCAGCAGTTTGGGGGGGCGGGTCACTGAAGCTTTCTTT. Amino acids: CASSLGGRVTEAFF.